This T cell receptor (beta chain) was identified during a study of control samples from healthy donors and cancer patients. Some clones are missing from TCRdb's copy, which holds only in-frame ones; the method was immunoSEQ multiplex PCR. The sample has roughly 130,000 clones; 91% are singletons. Per the germline V gene, CDR1 is LNHDA and CDR2 is SQIVND (reference sequence). This CDR3 is 12 amino acids long. Trimming shortened V by 6 bases and J by 5 bases, and 7 bases separated the two germline ends. This clonotype was sampled from a man aged 18 to 29 in good health. This sequence joins TRBV19 and TRBJ1-4; D might be TRBD1 (5 bases). Specimen: blood. The CDR3 sequence is CASSHRNEKLFF. For the CDR3, the DNA is TGTGCCAGTAGCCACAGGAATGAAAAACTGTTTTTT. The complete variable domain, with remaining parts taken from reference TRBV19 and TRBJ1-4, reads DGGITQSPKYLFRKEGQNVTLSCEQNLNHDAMYWYRQDPGQGLRLIYYSQIVNDFQKGDIAEGYSVSREKKESFPLTVTSAQKNPTAFYLCASSHRNEKLFFGSGTQLSVL.